This T cell receptor (beta chain) was profiled in a study of Tregs in tolerant kidney transplant recipients. Mixed chimerism was transient after nonmyeloablative marrow transplants from related graft donors. Unstimulated regulatory T cells (CD4+CD25+CD127-), CD4+CD25- non-regulatory cells, CD4 and CD8 cells were FACS-sorted from thawed PBMCs. Assay used: immunoSEQ multiplex PCR; TCRdb lists only in-frame clones, some missing. In all, the sample yields around 15,000 clones. Notes on the study in general: Tolerant patients' donor-specific Tregs expanded beyond overall Tregs, suggesting antigen-driven growth. Tregs expanded with activated donor B cells seemed most donor-specific. No direct test of biological reproducibility was done here.

For this clone: The target antigen is unknown. Sequencing ends 3 residues short of the CDR3 end; the germline J gene provides the rest. Other DNA variants within this sample encode the same CDR3.

Germline CDR1 and CDR2: MRHNA and SNTAGT. CDR3 length equals 13 residues. V lost 6 bases and J 2 bases, leaving 10 bases between the germline ends. The TCR sequence derives from a human patient who received a combined kidney and bone marrow transplant. Some of the T cells might come from the graft donor. V usage is TRBV6-4 and J usage is TRBJ2-5; D unresolved. Specimen: CD4+ T cells from blood (PBMCs), collected 12 months after the transplant. The covered CDR3 bases are TGTGCCAGCAGCCCAACTGGTCAAGAGACC. Translated, it gives CASSPTGQET. The whole CDR3 protein is CASSPTGQETQYF.